What follows are 26 T cell receptor beta chains derived from one specimen sequenced in a study of human T cells and chemical hapten exposure. As for time point: patch test 1, 2 weeks after DPC sensitization. Treatment: therapeutic diphenylcyclopropenone sensitization with weekly scalp DPC. TCRdb itself ran the RACE reads through MiXCR, one entry per CDR3 protein. The table has around 300,000 distinct CDR3 sequences, around 7% seen once. The sample consisted of whole blood, taken in connection with sensitization to the hapten diphenylcyclopropenone (DPC). The receptors were sampled from a woman aged 18-35 years with alopecia areata. Some clones in this sample may be carry-over from other donors' samples.

The sample holds a few counts of this clonotype. The V and J genes are TRBV27 and TRBJ1-5; maybe TRBD1 (6 bases). The CDR3 contains 16 residues. Per the germline V gene, CDR1 is MNHEY and CDR2 is SMNVEV (reference sequence). Deletions cut 0 bases from V and 1 base from J, with 10 bases between. The DNA of the CDR3 is TGTGCCAGCAGTTTATCGTGGACAGCAAGCAATCAGCCCCAGCATTTT. Translated: CASSLSWTASNQPQHF.

J is TRBJ2-7 and V is TRBV4-3, with 7 positions matching TRBD2. The CDR3 is 16 amino acids. Germline V gene data show CDR1 as LGHNA and CDR2 as YSLEER. V dropped 0 bases and J dropped 0; count of bases not matched to a gene: 5. The CDR3 DNA is TGCGCCAGCAGCCAAGATGGGACGGGGGGCTCCTACGAGCAGTACTTC. Residues: CASSQDGTGGSYEQYF.

This clonotype turned up a few times. The chain carries TRBV7-2 and TRBJ1-6; possibly TRBD1 for D (6 bases). Germline CDR1 reads SGHTA; CDR2 reads FQGNSA. V lost 2 bases and J 2 bases, leaving 7 bases between the germline ends. This CDR3 is built from 15 residues. The DNA of the CDR3 is TGTGCCAGCAGCTTAAGGGACACCTATAATTCACCCCTCCACTTT. Translating gives CASSLRDTYNSPLHF.

This clonotype has a handful of counts. The chain combines TRBV18 with TRBJ2-7; perhaps TRBD1 as D (6 bases). Trimming took 1 base from V and 3 from J, leaving 10 bases between them. The germline gives CDR1 KGHSH, CDR2 LQKENI. The CDR3 loop spans 14 amino acids. This CDR3 reads CASSPQQGSYEQYF. The DNA for the CDR3 is TGTGCCAGCTCACCACAACAGGGAAGCTACGAGCAGTACTTC.

This clonotype was recorded many times. V gene TRBV28 combines with J gene TRBJ2-3, with 14 nucleotides matching TRBD2. Germline assignment: CDR1 MDHEN and CDR2 SYDVKM. The length of the CDR3 is 17 residues. J lost 5 bases, V lost 5 bases, and 9 bases had no gene match. CDR3 DNA sequence: TGTGCCAGCAGTATCGCCGGGACTAGCGGGGGACGAGATACGCAGTATTTT. Translating it yields CASSIAGTSGGRDTQYF. The whole variable domain, filled in from reference TRBV28 and TRBJ2-3, reads DVKVTQSSRYLVKRTGEKVFLECVQDMDHENMFWYRQDPGLGLRLIYFSYDVKMKEKGDIPEGYSVSREKKERFSLILESASTNQTSMYLCASSIAGTSGGRDTQYFGPGTRLTVL.

This clonotype has ten or more counts. The chain joins TRBV18 to TRBJ1-2; no definite D call. This CDR3 is 13 amino acids long. Germline loops: CDR1 KGHSH, CDR2 LQKENI. V lost 8 bases, J lost 5 bases, and 15 bases lay in between. The CDR3 protein is CASASGRLYGYTF. The CDR3 DNA reads TGTGCCAGCGCCAGCGGAAGGCTGTATGGCTACACCTTC. Together with reference TRBV18 and TRBJ1-2, the CDR3 gives the full variable domain: NAGVMQNPRHLVRRRGQEARLRCSPMKGHSHVYWYRQLPEEGLKFMVYLQKENIIDESGMPKERFSAEFPKEGPSILRIQQVVRGDSAAYFCASASGRLYGYTFGSGTRLTVV.

This clonotype was counted a few times. J is TRBJ1-5 and V is TRBV21-1; TRBD1 is the table's D call and was not checked against the DNA. TRBV21-1 is flagged as a pseudogene. The CDR3 covers 18 residues. As DNA, the CDR3 is TGTGCCAGCAGCAAAGATATTCCAGGGCGTATCTGCTATCAGCCCCAGCATTTT. Protein: CASSKDIPGRICYQPQHF.

This clonotype was recorded many times. The chain joins TRBV29-1 to TRBJ2-7; D is uncertain. Germline V gene lookup returns CDR1 SQVTM and CDR2 ANQGSEA. The CDR3 covers 11 residues. Deletions cut 4 bases from V and 5 bases from J, with 9 bases between. The CDR3 loop reads CSVATDNEQYF. The DNA of the CDR3 is TGCAGCGTTGCTACCGATAACGAGCAGTACTTC.

This clonotype has just a few counts. This chain connects TRBV6-1 to TRBJ2-2, with a possible D match to TRBD1 (6 bases). The CDR3 is 13 amino acids. V was shortened by 7 bases and J by 4 bases, with 10 bases between the two germline ends. Germline loops: CDR1 MNHNS, CDR2 SASEGT. The CDR3 loop is CASTGQFTGELFF. The CDR3 DNA sequence: TGTGCCAGCACCGGACAGTTCACCGGGGAGCTGTTTTTT.

The sample holds a few counts of this clonotype. The chain couples TRBV7-9 to TRBJ2-6; D gene uncertain. CDR3 size: 14 residues. Germline V gene sequence: CDR1 SEHNR, CDR2 FQNEAQ (reference sequence). The germline V and J ends were trimmed by 5 bases and 4 bases, with 9 bases remaining between them. The CDR3 DNA reads TGTGCCAGCAGCCACAGCCCGGGGGCCAACGTCCTGACTTTC. It encodes CASSHSPGANVLTF. The full variable domain, rest sourced from reference TRBV7-9 and TRBJ2-6, is DTGVSQNPRHKITKRGQNVTFRCDPISEHNRLYWYRQTLGQGPEFLTYFQNEAQLEKSRLLSDRFSAERPKGSFSTLEIQRTEQGDSAMYLCASSHSPGANVLTFGAGSRLTVL.

The V gene is TRBV12-3 or TRBV12-4, the J gene TRBJ2-1; 10 bases align to TRBD1. The CDR3 runs to 15 residues. The ends lost 7 bases at V and 2 bases at J; junction bases unmatched: 5. DNA for the CDR3: TGTGCCAGCATCCCGGGACAGGGGACCTACAATGAGCAGTTCTTC. Its translation is CASIPGQGTYNEQFF.

This clonotype was picked up a small number of times. The DNA for the CDR3 is TGTGCCAGCAGTAGACAGGGGAGTGACGGGGAGCTGTTTTTT. Protein sequence: CASSRQGSDGELFF. This chain links TRBV6-1 with TRBJ2-2; 8 nucleotides align to TRBD1. J gave up 7 bases and V 5 bases, and 6 bases lay outside the gene matches. Germline values: CDR1 MNHNS, CDR2 SASEGT. The CDR3 spans 14 residues.

The chain carries TRBV15 and TRBJ1-1, with TRBD1 as a possible D gene (6 bases). The CDR3 is 14 amino acids. In germline, CDR1 is LNHNV, CDR2 YYDKDF (reference sequence). V shed 6 bases and J shed 5 bases, with 16 bases lying between them. In nucleotides, the CDR3 is TGTGCCACCAGGCCAAGCTACAGGGAGACTGAAGCTTTCTTT. Translation: CATRPSYRETEAFF.

This clonotype was counted between two and nine times. This chain joins TRBV29-1 and TRBJ1-5; D possibly corresponds to TRBD1 (5 bases). V was shortened by 0 bases and J by 15 bases, with 15 bases between the two germline ends. This CDR3 is built from 12 residues. Germline V gene lookup returns CDR1 SQVTM and CDR2 ANQGSEA. The CDR3 coding sequence is TGCAGCGTTGAAGAGTCGGTGGGGCGTCGGCATTTT. This gives the protein CSVEESVGRRHF.

This clonotype was observed at least ten times. The chain links TRBV7-8 to TRBJ2-2, with 12 bases matching TRBD2. With V trimmed by 5 bases and J by 3 bases, 4 bases remained unmatched. Germline assignment: CDR1 SGHVS and CDR2 FQNEAQ. The CDR3 runs to 16 residues. This CDR3 reads CASSVLAGGHTGELFF. The CDR3 DNA reads as TGTGCCAGCAGCGTACTAGCGGGGGGTCACACCGGGGAGCTGTTTTTT.

This clonotype has a handful of counts. The chain combines TRBV20-1 with TRBJ1-6, with TRBD1 matching over 7 bases. Looked up from germline, CDR1 is DFQATT and CDR2 is SNEGSKA (reference sequence). V was clipped by 2 bases and J by 8 bases; unmatched bases: 9. This CDR3 has 15 residues. CDR3 region: CSARPDRDPYSPLHF. CDR3 nucleotides: TGCAGTGCTAGACCTGACAGGGACCCATATTCACCCCTCCACTTT.

This clonotype was seen only a few times. V and J are TRBV28 and TRBJ1-5; 8 bases are a match to TRBD1. V trimming: 2 bases; J trimming: 5 bases; junction bases outside the gene matches: 5. From germline, CDR1 is MDHEN and CDR2 SYDVKM. The CDR3 runs 15 residues. In DNA, the CDR3 is TGTGCCAGCAGTTTAGTGGGGACAGGATATCAGCCCCAGCATTTT. It yields the protein CASSLVGTGYQPQHF. The full variable domain, its missing parts supplied by reference TRBV28 and TRBJ1-5, is DVKVTQSSRYLVKRTGEKVFLECVQDMDHENMFWYRQDPGLGLRLIYFSYDVKMKEKGDIPEGYSVSREKKERFSLILESASTNQTSMYLCASSLVGTGYQPQHFGDGTRLSIL.

This clonotype was detected many times. This sequence joins TRBV20-1 and TRBJ2-3; 8 positions agree with TRBD1. The CDR3 is 13 amino acids. Losses at the gene ends were 5 bases for V and 2 bases for J; bases not matched to a gene: 3. Germline loops: CDR1 DFQATT, CDR2 SNEGSKA (reference sequence). This CDR3 is CSASGGSTDTQYF. The CDR3 DNA follows: TGCAGTGCTTCAGGGGGCTCCACAGATACGCAGTATTTT.

As regards this clonotype: Relative to the germline gene, one junction end is altered; a read error may explain this. CDR3 residues: CASSLRYGYTYEKYF. As DNA, the CDR3 is TGTGCCAGCAGTTTACGATACGGATATACCTACGAGAAGTACTTC. The genes are TRBV27 and TRBJ2-7; D ambiguous. Germline CDR1 is MNHEY and CDR2 is SMNVEV (reference sequence). The CDR3 consists of 15 residues.

This clonotype was counted a few times. V gene TRBV2 combines with J gene TRBJ2-5, with D perhaps being TRBD1 or TRBD2 (5 bases each). This CDR3 is 14 amino acids long. The V and J ends lost 9 bases and 0 bases respectively, with 14 bases between them. Germline lookup yields CDR1 SNHLY and CDR2 FYNNEI. CDR3 DNA: TGTGCCAGTCTCCGGGACCTCAACCAAGAGACCCAGTACTTC. It encodes CASLRDLNQETQYF.

This clonotype was recorded a few times. The rearrangement uses TRBV5-1 and TRBJ1-6, with D tentatively TRBD1 (5 bases). CDR1 is SGHRS and CDR2 is YFSETQ in the germline V gene. V shed 6 bases and J shed 5 bases, with 9 bases lying between them. This CDR3 is built from 13 residues. CDR3 DNA sequence: TGCGCCAGCAAGGGGCAGGATAATTCACCCCTCCACTTT. Its protein product is CASKGQDNSPLHF.

This clonotype came up many times. The V and J genes are TRBV15 and TRBJ2-7, with D unresolved. V was shortened by 5 bases and J by 7 bases, with 18 bases between the two germline ends. The CDR3 sequence is 14 residues long. Per germline, CDR1 LNHNV and CDR2 YYDKDF (reference sequence). CDR3 in amino acids: CATSLAKTSEEQYF. CDR3 bases: TGTGCCACCAGCCTCGCCAAAACGTCGGAGGAGCAGTACTTC.

There are a few counts of this clonotype. This chain links TRBV7-2 with TRBJ1-6; no clear D gene. V shed 3 bases and J shed 10 bases, with 19 bases lying between them. The CDR3 contains 16 residues. Germline V gene data show CDR1 as SGHTA and CDR2 as FQGNSA. Here the CDR3 DNA reads TGTGCCAGCAGCTTTCTTAAGATCACGATCGGATCACCCCTCCACTTT. Translating gives CASSFLKITIGSPLHF.

This clonotype showed up many times. The chain combines TRBV28 with TRBJ2-7; 7 positions agree with TRBD1. The CDR3 contains 13 residues. Germline CDR1 reads MDHEN; CDR2 reads SYDVKM. The junction had 7 bases not matched to a gene; V was cut back by 7 bases and J by 4 bases. The CDR3 here is CASTPGQLYEQYF. In DNA form, the CDR3 reads TGTGCCAGCACCCCGGGACAGCTATACGAGCAGTACTTC. The full variable domain, rest sourced from reference TRBV28 and TRBJ2-7, is DVKVTQSSRYLVKRTGEKVFLECVQDMDHENMFWYRQDPGLGLRLIYFSYDVKMKEKGDIPEGYSVSREKKERFSLILESASTNQTSMYLCASTPGQLYEQYFGPGTRLTVT.

The chain employs TRBV7-8 and TRBJ2-1, with D perhaps matching TRBD1 (8 bases). This CDR3 is built from 17 residues. V lost 5 bases and J lost 4, with 21 bases in between. CDR1 is SGHVS and CDR2 is FQNEAQ in the germline V gene. The CDR3 bases are TGTGCCAGCAGCCCCGCGTGGACAGGGACTATATACAATGAGCAGTTCTTC. It encodes CASSPAWTGTIYNEQFF.

Concerning this clonotype: Sequence at one end of the junction differs from germline and may be a read error. The gene calls are TRBV9 and TRBJ1-2, with D perhaps matching TRBD1 (5 bases). CDR3 length equals 13 residues. Germline V gives CDR1 SGDLS, CDR2 YYNGEE. This chain's CDR3 is CASSVDVSGTYAF. The CDR3 DNA follows: TGTGCCAGCAGCGTAGATGTGTCCGGGACCTATGCCTTC.